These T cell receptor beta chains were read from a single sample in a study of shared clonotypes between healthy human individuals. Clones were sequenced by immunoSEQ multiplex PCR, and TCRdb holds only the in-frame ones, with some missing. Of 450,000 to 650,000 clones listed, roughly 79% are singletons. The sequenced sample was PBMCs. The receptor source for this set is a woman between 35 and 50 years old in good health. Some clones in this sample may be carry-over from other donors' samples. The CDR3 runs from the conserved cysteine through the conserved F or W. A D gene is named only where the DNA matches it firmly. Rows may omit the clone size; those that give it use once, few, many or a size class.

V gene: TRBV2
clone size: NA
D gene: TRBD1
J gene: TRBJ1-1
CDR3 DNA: TGTGCCAGCACCCTGGGACAGACGAACACTGAAGCTTTCTTT
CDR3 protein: CASTLGQTNTEAFF

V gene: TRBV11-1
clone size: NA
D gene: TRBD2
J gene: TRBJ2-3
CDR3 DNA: TGTGCCAGCAGCTTGCGGATGACTAGCGGGAGTGGAGATACGCAGTATTTT
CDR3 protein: CASSLRMTSGSGDTQYF

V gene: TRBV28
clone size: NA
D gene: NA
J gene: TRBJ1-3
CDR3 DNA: TGTGCCAGCAGTTTGCTCCAGGCCACTGGAAACACCATATATTTT
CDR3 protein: CASSLLQATGNTIYF

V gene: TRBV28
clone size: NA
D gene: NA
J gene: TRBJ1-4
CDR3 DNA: TGTGCCAGCGGCACAGGCTCAACTAATGAAAAACTGTTTTTT
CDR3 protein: CASGTGSTNEKLFF

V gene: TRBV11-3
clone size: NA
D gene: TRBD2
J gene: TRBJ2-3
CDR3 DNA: TGTGCCAGCAGCTTAGACGGGAGGGCCGCAGATACGCAGTATTTT
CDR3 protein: CASSLDGRAADTQYF

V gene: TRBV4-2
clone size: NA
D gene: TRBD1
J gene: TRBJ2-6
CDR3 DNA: TGTGCCAGCAGCCCAAAACCGACAGGGAGAGGGGCCAACGTCCTGACTTTC
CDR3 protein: CASSPKPTGRGANVLTF

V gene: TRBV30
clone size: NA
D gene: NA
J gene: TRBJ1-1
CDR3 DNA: TGTGCCTGGTTTCGCGCAGGAAGGGGCACTGAAGCTTTCTTT
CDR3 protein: CAWFRAGRGTEAFF

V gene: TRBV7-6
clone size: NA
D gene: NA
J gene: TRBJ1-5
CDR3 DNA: TGTGCCAGCAGCTTAGCGAGGGGCAGGGGATATAGCAATCAGCCCCAGCATTTT
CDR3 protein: CASSLARGRGYSNQPQHF

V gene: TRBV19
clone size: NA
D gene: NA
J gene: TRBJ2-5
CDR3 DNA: TGTGCCAGTAGTTCCGGAACACAGTACCAAGAGACCCAGTACTTC
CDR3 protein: CASSSGTQYQETQYF

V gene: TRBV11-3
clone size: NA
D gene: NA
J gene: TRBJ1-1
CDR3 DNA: TGTGCCAGCAGCTTCAAGGGGCAGAGCTTAGAAGCTTTCTTT
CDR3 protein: CASSFKGQSLEAFF

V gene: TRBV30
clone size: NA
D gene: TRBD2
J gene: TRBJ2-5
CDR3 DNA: TGTGCCTGGAGTCCACTAGCGTTGGAGGAGACCCAGTACTTC
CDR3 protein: CAWSPLALEETQYF

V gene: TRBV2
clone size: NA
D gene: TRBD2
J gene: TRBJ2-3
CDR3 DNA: TGTGCCAGCCTAGCGGCGGCTAGCACAGATACGCAGTATTTT
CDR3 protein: CASLAAASTDTQYF

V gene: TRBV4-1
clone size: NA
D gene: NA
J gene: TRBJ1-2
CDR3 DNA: TGCGCCAGCAGCCAAGTCAGGATTCCAGCTAACTATGGCTACACCTTC
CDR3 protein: CASSQVRIPANYGYTF

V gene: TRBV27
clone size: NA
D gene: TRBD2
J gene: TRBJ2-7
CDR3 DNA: TGTGCCAGCAGAACTAGCGGCGGGGGGAAGTACGAGCAGTACTTC
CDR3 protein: CASRTSGGGKYEQYF

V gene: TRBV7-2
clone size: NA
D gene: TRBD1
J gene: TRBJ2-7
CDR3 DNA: TGTGCCAGCAGCTTAGGGGGGACAGGGGCGCGGGAGCAGTACTTC
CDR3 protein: CASSLGGTGAREQYF

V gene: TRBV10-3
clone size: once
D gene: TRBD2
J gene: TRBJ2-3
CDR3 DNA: TGTGCCATCAGCCCGGCCCTCCCGGGGGGAGCAGATACGCAGTATTTT
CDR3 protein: CAISPALPGGADTQYF

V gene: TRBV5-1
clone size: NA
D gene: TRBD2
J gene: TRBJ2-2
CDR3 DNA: TGCGCCAGCAGCTTGTTCACTAGCGCTAACACCGGGGAGCTGTTTTTT
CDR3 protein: CASSLFTSANTGELFF

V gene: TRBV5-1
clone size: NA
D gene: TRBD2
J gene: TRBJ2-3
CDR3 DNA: TGCGCCAGCTCGGGGGGACTAGAAACAGATACGCAGTATTTT
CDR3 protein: CASSGGLETDTQYF

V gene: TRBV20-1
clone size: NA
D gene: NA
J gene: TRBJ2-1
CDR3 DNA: TGCAGTGGATCGAGCCAAGTTGAGCAGTTCTTC
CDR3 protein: CSGSSQVEQFF

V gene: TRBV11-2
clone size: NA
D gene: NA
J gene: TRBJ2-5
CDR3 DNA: TGTGCCAGCAGCTTCCTCCCCACTCGCGGGACCCAGTACTTC
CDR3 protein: CASSFLPTRGTQYF

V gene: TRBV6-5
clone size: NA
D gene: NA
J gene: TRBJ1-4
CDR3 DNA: TGTGCCAGCAGTTACCGCCGGGGAAACGAAAAACTGTTTTTT
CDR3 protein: CASSYRRGNEKLFF

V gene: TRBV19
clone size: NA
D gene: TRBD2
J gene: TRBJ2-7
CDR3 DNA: TGTGCCAGTAGTATAGTTAGCGGGAGATACGAGCAGTACTTC
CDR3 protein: CASSIVSGRYEQYF

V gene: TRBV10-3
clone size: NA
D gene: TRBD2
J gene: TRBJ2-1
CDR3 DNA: TGTGCCATCAACCGGCAACTAGCGGGCTACAATGAGCAGTTCTTC
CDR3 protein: CAINRQLAGYNEQFF

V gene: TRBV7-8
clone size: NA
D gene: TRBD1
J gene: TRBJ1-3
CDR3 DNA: TGTGCCAGCAGCGCCGGACAGGGAAGCTCTGGAAACACCATATATTTT
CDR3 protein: CASSAGQGSSGNTIYF

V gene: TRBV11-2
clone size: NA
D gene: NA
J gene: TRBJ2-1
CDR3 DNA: TGTGCCAGCAGCTCAGGGGCTAGCGGTTACAATGAGCAGTTCTTC
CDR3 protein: CASSSGASGYNEQFF

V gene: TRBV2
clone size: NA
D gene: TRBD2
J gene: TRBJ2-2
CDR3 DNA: TGTGCCAGCAGTAGACTAGCGGGAGAAGCCGGGGAGCTGTTTTTT
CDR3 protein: CASSRLAGEAGELFF

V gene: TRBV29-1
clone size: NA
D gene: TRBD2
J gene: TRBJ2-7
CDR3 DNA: TGCAGCGCCTGGACTAGCGGGAGCGTCTACGAGCAGTACTTC
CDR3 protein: CSAWTSGSVYEQYF

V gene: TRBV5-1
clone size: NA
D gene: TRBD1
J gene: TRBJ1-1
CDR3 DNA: TGCGCCAGCAGCACCCAGGGGGGGAACACTGAAGCTTTCTTT
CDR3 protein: CASSTQGGNTEAFF